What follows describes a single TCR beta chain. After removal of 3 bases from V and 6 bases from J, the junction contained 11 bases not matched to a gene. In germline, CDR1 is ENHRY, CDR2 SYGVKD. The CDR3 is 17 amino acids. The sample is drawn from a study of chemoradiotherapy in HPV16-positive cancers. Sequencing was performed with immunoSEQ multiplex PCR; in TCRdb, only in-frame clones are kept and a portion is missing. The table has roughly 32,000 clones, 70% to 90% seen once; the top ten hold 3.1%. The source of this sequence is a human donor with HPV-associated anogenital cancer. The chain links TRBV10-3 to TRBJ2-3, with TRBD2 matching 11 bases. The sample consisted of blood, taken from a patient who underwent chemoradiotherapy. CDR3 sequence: CAISDFSGGAGGDTQYF. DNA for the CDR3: TGTGCCATCAGTGATTTTAGCGGGGGGGCTGGTGGGGATACGCAGTATTTT.